The next 29 T cell receptor beta chains were all read from a single sample in a study of cytomegalovirus exposure and HLA in healthy donors (dated by TCRdb to the late 2010s). The library came from the immunoSEQ multiplex PCR assay. The multiplex PCR relied on a mix of 60 forward primers for TCR Vbeta segments and 13 reverse primers for TCR Jbeta segments. The immuneACCESS repertoire file appears here via TCRdb, limited to in-frame rearrangements. These files lack a portion of the clones; in checked studies, under half of the deficit traces to unresolved V genes, and the cause of the others is not known. Present in this sample are approximately 130,000 clones, more than 80% of which were seen just once. The ten largest clonotypes hold over 6.5% of the sample. The sequencing sample was made of PBMCs. The receptors were sampled from a woman aged 30 to 39 in good health and CMV-seropositive.

In the case of this clone: One end of the junction does not line up with germline, which may come from a read error. The DNA for the CDR3 is TGCGCCGGCAGCACCGGGACAGTCTTTACCGGAAACACCATATATTTT. It specifies CAGSTGTVFTGNTIYF. The rearrangement links TRBV5-1 to TRBJ1-3; 7 bases fit TRBD1. This CDR3 is built from 16 residues. Germline CDR1 SGHRS, CDR2 YFSETQ.

V is TRBV7-6 and J is TRBJ2-3; no reliable D call. CDR1 and CDR2 from the germline V gene are SGHVS and FNYEAQ. V lost 2 bases to trimming and J lost 6 bases, with 18 bases between them. CDR3 size: 16 residues. Here the CDR3 reads CASSLNARLSHDTQYF. The CDR3, as DNA: TGTGCCAGCAGCTTAAACGCCCGACTCTCCCACGATACGCAGTATTTT.

As for this clone: This sample includes further DNA sequences coding for the same CDR3. J is TRBJ1-2 and V is TRBV5-1; no clear D gene. Trimming pared 0 bases from V and 0 bases from J, leaving 6 bases between. The CDR3 extends over 14 amino acids. Germline assignment: CDR1 SGHRS and CDR2 YFSETQ. CDR3 bases: TGCGCCAGCAGCTTGGAGCAACCTAACTATGGCTACACCTTC. Protein product: CASSLEQPNYGYTF.

This clone has just one count. This sequence joins TRBV28 and TRBJ2-7, with 9 bases aligning to TRBD2. The CDR3 spans 15 residues. J gave up 1 base and V 6 bases, and 7 bases lay outside the gene matches. The germline V gene has CDR1 MDHEN and CDR2 SYDVKM. CDR3 sequence (DNA): TGTGCCAGCAGCATTACGCTAGCGGGGTCCTACGAGCAGTACTTC. It encodes CASSITLAGSYEQYF.

V is TRBV5-1 and J is TRBJ2-2, with TRBD2 matching 8 bases. The CDR3 contains 17 residues. With 3 bases clipped from V and 2 bases from J, the junction kept 9 bases outside the gene matches. The germline gives CDR1 SGHRS, CDR2 YFSETQ. The CDR3 spells CASSSSTSGVNTGELFF. CDR3 DNA: TGCGCCAGCAGCTCATCAACTAGCGGCGTAAACACCGGGGAGCTGTTTTTT.

A note on this clone: Other DNA variants within this sample encode the same CDR3. The rearrangement uses TRBV30 and TRBJ1-5; 10 bases match TRBD1. Germline CDR1 reads GTSNPN; CDR2 reads SVGIG (reference sequence). There are 14 residues in the CDR3. Trimming cost V 1 base and J 5 bases; bases outside gene matches: 2. The CDR3 protein is CAWSEGQGYQPQHF. DNA of the CDR3: TGTGCCTGGAGTGAGGGACAGGGGTATCAGCCCCAGCATTTT.

The genes are TRBV30 and TRBJ1-1; D is unclear. Trimming stripped 5 bases from V and 0 bases from J, with 16 bases between. Germline V gene lookup returns CDR1 GTSNPN and CDR2 SVGIG (reference sequence). The CDR3 covers 15 residues. CDR3 bases: TGTGCCTGGTGCGATCAAGTGATATTGAACACTGAAGCTTTCTTT. Amino acid sequence: CAWCDQVILNTEAFF.

This chain uses TRBV27 with TRBJ1-1; 8 positions match TRBD1. Germline V gives CDR1 MNHEY, CDR2 SMNVEV (reference sequence). The CDR3 contains 11 residues. The ends lost 5 bases at V and 13 bases at J; junction bases unmatched: 6. The CDR3 DNA follows: TGTGCCAGCAGTGGGGGACAGGTGGATTTCTTT. This sequence encodes CASSGGQVDFF.

The rearrangement joins TRBV28 to TRBJ1-3, with TRBD1 identical over 8 bases. The CDR3 spans 16 residues. V shed 1 base, J shed 0 bases, and the junction held 2 bases outside the gene matches. Per germline, CDR1 MDHEN and CDR2 SYDVKM. The CDR3 here is CASSLLGQGSGNTIYF. DNA for the CDR3: TGTGCCAGCAGTTTATTAGGACAGGGCTCTGGAAACACCATATATTTT. The full variable domain, completed using reference TRBV28 and TRBJ1-3, is DVKVTQSSRYLVKRTGEKVFLECVQDMDHENMFWYRQDPGLGLRLIYFSYDVKMKEKGDIPEGYSVSREKKERFSLILESASTNQTSMYLCASSLLGQGSGNTIYFGEGSWLTVV.

As DNA, the CDR3 is TGTGCCAGCAGTGACCAGGGGGCTGGGTCCTATAATTCACCCCTCCACTTT. Amino acid sequence: CASSDQGAGSYNSPLHF. This chain uses TRBV6-1 with TRBJ1-6; 8 bases fit TRBD1. CDR3 size: 17 residues. Germline V gene sequence: CDR1 MNHNS, CDR2 SASEGT. After removal of 3 bases from V and 1 base from J, the junction contained 5 bases not matched to a gene.

The chain couples TRBV27 to TRBJ1-5; unclear D gene. Germline values: CDR1 MNHEY, CDR2 SMNVEV (reference sequence). The V gene lost 2 bases and the J gene lost 9 bases, with 11 bases spanning the gap. CDR3 size: 13 residues. CDR3 loop: CASSLNEGAPQHF. The CDR3 bases are TGTGCCAGCAGTTTAAACGAGGGCGCGCCCCAGCATTTT.

This chain uses TRBV19 with TRBJ2-1; 9 bases map to TRBD2. The germline V gene has CDR1 LNHDA and CDR2 SQIVND (reference sequence). The V and J ends lost 3 bases and 7 bases, in that order; junction bases with no gene match: 13. This CDR3 region has 17 residues. In DNA, the CDR3 is TGTGCCAGTAGTATGCATGCCGCGGCGGGGGGGCGGAATGAGCAGTTCTTC. This translates into CASSMHAAAGGRNEQFF.

The chain joins TRBV6-1 to TRBJ1-5; TRBD1 is a possible D gene (5 bases). The germline V and J ends were trimmed by 2 bases and 1 base, with 15 bases remaining between them. The CDR3 contains 17 residues. Looked up from germline, CDR1 is MNHNS and CDR2 is SASEGT. The CDR3 DNA reads as TGTGCCAGCAGTGAAAGGGGCCGGCGGGAGAGCAATCAGCCCCAGCATTTT. Translating it yields CASSERGRRESNQPQHF.

J is TRBJ2-7 and V is TRBV28, with TRBD2 as a possible D gene (6 bases). Germline loops: CDR1 MDHEN, CDR2 SYDVKM. The CDR3 spans 15 residues. The V gene lost 8 bases and the J gene lost 2 bases, with 19 bases spanning the gap. The CDR3 DNA is TGTGCCAGCCGATTGTCGGGAGCTTCCACCTACGAGCAGTACTTC. Residues: CASRLSGASTYEQYF. Supplemented by reference TRBV28 and TRBJ2-7, the full variable domain reads DVKVTQSSRYLVKRTGEKVFLECVQDMDHENMFWYRQDPGLGLRLIYFSYDVKMKEKGDIPEGYSVSREKKERFSLILESASTNQTSMYLCASRLSGASTYEQYFGPGTRLTVT.

CDR3 protein: CASSPAGGAYYEQYF. The CDR3 DNA sequence: TGTGCCAGCAGCCCCGCCGGCGGGGCTTACTACGAGCAGTACTTC. The chain employs TRBV7-9 and TRBJ2-5; possibly TRBD2 for D (6 bases). Judging by the DNA end, TRBJ2-7 fits better; the J call may be wrong. The CDR3 sequence is 15 residues long. The germline gives CDR1 SEHNR, CDR2 FQNEAQ (reference sequence).

The chain links TRBV9 to TRBJ1-2; TRBD1 agrees at 8 bases. The germline V gene encodes CDR1 SGDLS and CDR2 YYNGEE. Unmatched junction bases numbered 15, after V lost 3 bases and J lost 8 bases. The CDR3 is 16 amino acids. The CDR3 DNA sequence: TGTGCCAGCAGCGCTACTCGAACCAGGGGGCTCGACGGCTACACCTTC. Amino acid sequence: CASSATRTRGLDGYTF.

The chain uses TRBV9 and TRBJ1-5; 7 bases map to TRBD1. Trimming cost V 4 bases and J 4 bases; bases outside gene matches: 5. Germline V gives CDR1 SGDLS, CDR2 YYNGEE. This CDR3 has 14 amino acids. CDR3 amino acids: CASSRDSLNQPQHF. CDR3 DNA: TGTGCCAGCAGCCGGGACAGCCTAAATCAGCCCCAGCATTTT. The whole variable domain, remainder taken from reference TRBV9 and TRBJ1-5, is DSGVTQTPKHLITATGQRVTLRCSPRSGDLSVYWYQQSLDQGLQFLIQYYNGEERAKGNILERFSAQQFPDLHSELNLSSLELGDSALYFCASSRDSLNQPQHFGDGTRLSIL.

This sequence joins TRBV9 and TRBJ1-1; TRBD1 agrees at 8 bases. This CDR3 region has 18 residues. The ends lost 0 bases at V and 1 base at J; junction bases unmatched: 11. The V gene's germline CDR1 is SGDLS and CDR2 YYNGEE. The DNA for the CDR3 is TGTGCCAGCAGCGTAGAGGATGTCCGGGACAGGACGAACACTGAAGCTTTCTTT. It specifies CASSVEDVRDRTNTEAFF.

V is TRBV19 and J is TRBJ2-1, with a weak D call TRBD1 (6 bases). The CDR3 covers 15 residues. V lost 5 bases, J lost 7 bases, and 18 bases lay in between. Germline V gene data show CDR1 as LNHDA and CDR2 as SQIVND (reference sequence). CDR3 sequence (DNA): TGTGCCAGTAGTTTTCGACAGGAAAGAAGGAATGAGCAGTTCTTC. This sequence encodes CASSFRQERRNEQFF.

V gene TRBV27 combines with J gene TRBJ2-3; no definite D call. CDR3 length: 13 residues. V was clipped by 2 bases and J by 1 base, with 4 bases between them. Per germline, CDR1 MNHEY and CDR2 SMNVEV (reference sequence). The CDR3 DNA sequence: TGTGCCAGCAGTTTAAGAGGCACAGATACGCAGTATTTT. Amino acid sequence: CASSLRGTDTQYF.

The chain uses TRBV7-7 and TRBJ2-5, with 8 bases that match TRBD2. V lost 5 bases to trimming and J lost 5 bases; unmatched junction nucleotides: 10. This CDR3 is built from 15 residues. CDR1 is SSHAT and CDR2 is FNYEAQ in the germline V gene (reference sequence). The CDR3 region is CASSGPGGDVETQYF. CDR3 DNA: TGTGCCAGCAGCGGCCCGGGAGGGGATGTTGAGACCCAGTACTTC.

The chain employs TRBV5-1 and TRBJ2-7, with 11 positions matching TRBD2. With V trimmed by 2 bases and J by 6 bases, 10 bases remained unmatched. CDR1 SGHRS and CDR2 YFSETQ come from the germline V gene. The CDR3 sequence is 16 residues long. The CDR3 nucleotides are TGCGCCAGCAGCTTACAATTAGCGGGAGGGAAGGGCGAGCAGTACTTC. Its protein is CASSLQLAGGKGEQYF.

The chain joins TRBV7-2 to TRBJ2-1; weak D call: TRBD2 (6 bases). The germline V gene encodes CDR1 SGHTA and CDR2 FQGNSA. The CDR3 covers 16 residues. Trimming removed 5 bases from V and 1 base from J, with 15 bases in between. CDR3 sequence (DNA): TGTGCCAGCAGCCTTTATCCTGGGACTTCCTACAATGAGCAGTTCTTC. Encoded protein: CASSLYPGTSYNEQFF.

The rearrangement joins TRBV2 to TRBJ1-4; D is unclear. The germline gives CDR1 SNHLY, CDR2 FYNNEI. With 5 bases removed from V and 4 bases from J, the gap between germline ends came to 14 bases. CDR3 size: 15 residues. CDR3 sequence: CASSKEGVRNEKLFF. The CDR3 DNA is TGTGCCAGCAGTAAGGAGGGCGTCCGTAATGAAAAACTGTTTTTT.

Note on this clone: Distinct nucleotide sequences in the sample also encode this CDR3. The chain links TRBV10-3 to TRBJ1-4; D not resolved. CDR1 ENHRY and CDR2 SYGVKD come from the germline V gene. The CDR3 contains 15 residues. Trimming took off 0 bases at V and 5 bases at J, with 10 bases between the two ends. CDR3 in amino acids: CAISESDRGNEKLFF. CDR3 coding DNA: TGTGCCATCAGTGAGTCGGATCGGGGAAATGAAAAACTGTTTTTT.

V gene TRBV5-1 combines with J gene TRBJ2-1; 10 bases are a match to TRBD2. Germline V gives CDR1 SGHRS, CDR2 YFSETQ. V dropped 0 bases and J dropped 12; count of bases not matched to a gene: 12. This CDR3 contains 16 residues. The CDR3 reads CASSLEASGRRGGQFF. DNA of the CDR3: TGCGCCAGCAGCTTGGAGGCTAGCGGGAGACGCGGGGGGCAGTTCTTC.

J is TRBJ1-1 and V is TRBV7-9; D is possibly TRBD1 (5 bases). CDR1 and CDR2 from the germline V gene are SEHNR and FQNEAQ (reference sequence). With 1 base removed from V and 4 bases from J, the gap between germline ends came to 10 bases. The CDR3 totals 14 residues. The CDR3 spells CASSLEDIGTEAFF. The CDR3 DNA reads TGTGCCAGCAGCTTAGAGGACATAGGCACTGAAGCTTTCTTT.

The chain uses TRBV5-1 and TRBJ2-7, with TRBD2 as a possible D gene (6 bases). The length of the CDR3 is 15 residues. V was clipped by 1 base and J by 5 bases, with 16 bases between them. The germline V gene encodes CDR1 SGHRS and CDR2 YFSETQ. The CDR3 DNA reads TGCGCCAGCAGCTTGTTAATAGCGGCCTCGGACGAGCAGTACTTC. Translating it yields CASSLLIAASDEQYF.

The chain recombines TRBV5-6 with TRBJ2-1; a weak D match, TRBD2 (5 bases). Germline V gene lookup returns CDR1 SGHDT and CDR2 YYEEEE. V was cut by 1 base and J by 0 bases, with 17 bases left in between. This CDR3 is built from 18 residues. CDR3 in amino acids: CASSLMVSGGGSYNEQFF. CDR3 bases: TGTGCCAGCAGCTTGATGGTTTCGGGCGGAGGCTCCTACAATGAGCAGTTCTTC.